This entry lists 17 T cell receptor beta chains sequenced from one sample in a study of T cells in localized non-small cell lung cancer. Clones were read by immunoSEQ multiplex PCR, and TCRdb kept only the in-frame ones, dropping some. The data show under 3,500 clones, roughly a fifth seen once. This specimen consisted of lung tumor tissue, obtained before any cancer treatment. The origin of the receptors is a woman aged 35 to 75 with stage I lung adenocarcinoma.

Judged by abundance, this clone is large. This chain uses TRBV6-8 with TRBJ2-7; D not resolved. V lost 5 bases, J lost 3 bases, and 11 bases lay in between. The V gene's germline CDR1 is MNHGY and CDR2 SAAAGT. The CDR3 has 13 residues. The CDR3 bases are TGTGCCAGCAGTGGAACCTCCCGCTACGAGCAGTACTTC. This sequence encodes CASSGTSRYEQYF.

The V gene is TRBV14, the J gene TRBJ1-3, with D uncertain. V lost 2 bases, J lost 4 bases, and 6 bases lay in between. This CDR3 comprises 13 residues. CDR1 is SGHDN and CDR2 is FVKESK in the germline V gene. The CDR3 here is CASSQILGNTIYF. Written as DNA, the CDR3 is TGTGCCAGCAGCCAAATCCTAGGAAACACCATATATTTT.

This chain uses TRBV11-3 with TRBJ1-4; D perhaps matches TRBD1 (5 bases). Trimming cost V 5 bases and J 1 base, with 14 bases left between them. This CDR3 has 16 residues. Germline assignment: CDR1 SGHNT and CDR2 YENEEA. The chain's CDR3 is CASSRGQTVTNEKLFF. As DNA, the CDR3 is TGTGCCAGCAGCAGGGGCCAGACAGTAACTAATGAAAAACTGTTTTTT.

Within the sample, this clone is medium-sized (0.01 to 0.1%). The chain recombines TRBV11-3 with TRBJ2-3; no clear D gene. The CDR3 has 15 residues. Trimming took off 7 bases at V and 0 bases at J, with 14 bases between the two ends. Germline CDR1 SGHNT, CDR2 YENEEA. CDR3 sequence (DNA): TGTGCCAGCACCCTTCTCGCAATAAGCACAGATACGCAGTATTTT. It is translated as CASTLLAISTDTQYF.

The chain links TRBV18 to TRBJ1-2; the D gene is possibly TRBD1 (5 bases). Germline loops: CDR1 KGHSH, CDR2 LQKENI. V dropped 3 bases and J dropped 4 bases, with 18 bases sitting between them. The CDR3 extends over 16 amino acids. Here the CDR3 reads CASSPTSGTETYGYTF. Written as DNA, the CDR3 is TGTGCCAGCTCACCGACTTCCGGGACGGAGACCTATGGCTACACCTTC.

The rearrangement joins TRBV5-1 to TRBJ1-2, with 10 bases that match TRBD1. The ends lost 5 bases at V and 6 bases at J; junction bases unmatched: 7. Germline V gives CDR1 SGHRS, CDR2 YFSETQ. The CDR3 consists of 14 residues. This CDR3 reads CASRPSGQGHGYTF. The CDR3 nucleotides read TGCGCCAGCAGACCCTCGGGACAGGGGCATGGCTACACCTTC.

As regards this clone: At the DNA level, this CDR3 is encoded by other sequences in the same sample as well. V gene TRBV11-3 combines with J gene TRBJ2-5, with TRBD2 matching over 7 bases. The J segment lost 4 bases and the V segment lost 3 bases, leaving 8 bases of the junction unmatched. Germline V lookup: CDR1 SGHNT, CDR2 YENEEA. CDR3 length equals 15 residues. This chain's CDR3 is CASSLRASGGETQYF. The CDR3 region has the DNA TGTGCCAGCAGCTTGCGGGCTAGCGGCGGAGAGACCCAGTACTTC. The variable domain in full, completed from reference TRBV11-3 and TRBJ2-5, reads EAGVVQSPRYKIIEKKQPVAFWCNPISGHNTLYWYLQNLGQGPELLIRYENEEAVDDSQLPKDRFSAERLKGVDSTLKIQPAELGDSAVYLCASSLRASGGETQYFGPGTRLLVL.

The CDR3 protein is CASSSGGVADTQYF. The CDR3 region has the DNA TGCGCCAGCAGTAGCGGGGGGGTGGCAGATACGCAGTATTTT. The chain recombines TRBV5-1 with TRBJ2-3, with TRBD2 matching 11 bases. This CDR3 contains 14 residues. Losses at the gene ends were 5 bases for V and 4 bases for J; bases not matched to a gene: 3. Germline-derived CDR1 and CDR2 are SGHRS and YFSETQ.

This chain links TRBV19 with TRBJ2-2, with D perhaps matching TRBD1 (5 bases). Between the trimmed V and J ends, which lost 5 bases and 10 bases, there was a span of 20 bases. The CDR3 length is 15 residues. Germline V gene sequence: CDR1 LNHDA, CDR2 SQIVND (reference sequence). The CDR3 loop is CASSPSPPDREELFF. The CDR3 DNA follows: TGTGCCAGTAGTCCATCCCCACCCGACAGAGAGGAGCTGTTTTTT. Full variable domain (rest looked up from reference TRBV19 and TRBJ2-2): DGGITQSPKYLFRKEGQNVTLSCEQNLNHDAMYWYRQDPGQGLRLIYYSQIVNDFQKGDIAEGYSVSREKKESFPLTVTSAQKNPTAFYLCASSPSPPDREELFFGEGSRLTVL.

Note on this clone: One end of the junction does not line up with germline, which may come from a read error. The genes are TRBV19 and TRBJ2-4; 9 positions agree with TRBD1. The CDR3 spans 14 residues. In germline, CDR1 is LNHDA, CDR2 SQIVND (reference sequence). CDR3 nucleotide sequence: TGTGCCAGTAGTTTAGACAGGGGGTTATCCATTCAGTACTTC. It is translated as CASSLDRGLSIQYF.

V is TRBV11-3 and J is TRBJ1-1; D is perhaps TRBD1 (5 bases). The germline CDR1 and CDR2 sequences are SGHNT and YENEEA. Trimming stripped 1 base from V and 3 bases from J, with 9 bases between. This CDR3 comprises 14 residues. Here the CDR3 reads CASSLGGGDTEAFF. Here the CDR3 DNA reads TGTGCCAGCAGCTTAGGTGGAGGGGACACTGAAGCTTTCTTT.

The chain carries TRBV28 and TRBJ1-3; no definite D call. This CDR3 spans 14 amino acids. Trimming took off 2 bases at V and 4 bases at J, with 9 bases between the two ends. CDR1 and CDR2 from the germline V gene are MDHEN and SYDVKM. In DNA form, the CDR3 reads TGTGCCAGCAGTTTAGCTGGAGCGGGAAACACCATATATTTT. It encodes CASSLAGAGNTIYF. The variable domain in full, completed from reference TRBV28 and TRBJ1-3, reads DVKVTQSSRYLVKRTGEKVFLECVQDMDHENMFWYRQDPGLGLRLIYFSYDVKMKEKGDIPEGYSVSREKKERFSLILESASTNQTSMYLCASSLAGAGNTIYFGEGSWLTVV.

In this sample, this clone is medium-sized. The chain couples TRBV6-8 to TRBJ2-2; D is perhaps TRBD1 (5 bases). Germline assignment: CDR1 MNHGY and CDR2 SAAAGT. The germline V and J ends were trimmed by 5 bases and 0 bases, with 13 bases remaining between them. The CDR3 contains 16 residues. The CDR3: CASSKGIPANTGELFF. The CDR3 bases are TGTGCCAGCAGTAAGGGGATACCAGCGAACACCGGGGAGCTGTTTTTT.

The chain joins TRBV6-8 to TRBJ2-7, with 8 bases that match TRBD1. Looked up from germline, CDR1 is MNHGY and CDR2 is SAAAGT. The V segment lost 5 bases and the J segment 2 bases; nucleotides outside the gene matches: 5. The CDR3 is made up of 14 amino acids. The DNA for the CDR3 is TGTGCCAGCAGTCAGGGGACAGGACCCTACGAGCAGTACTTC. It translates to CASSQGTGPYEQYF.

A few counts support this clone. The V and J genes are TRBV9 and TRBJ1-1; 8 nucleotides align to TRBD1. This CDR3 contains 12 residues. The junction had 2 bases not matched to a gene; V was cut back by 3 bases and J by 7 bases. CDR1 and CDR2 (germline): SGDLS, YYNGEE. The CDR3 region has the DNA TGTGCCAGCAGCGGGGACAGGAGTGAAGCTTTCTTT. The encoded protein is CASSGDRSEAFF.

This clone appeared a few times. For the CDR3, the DNA is TGTGCCAGCAGCTTTCGTACGGAGGAAAGGACCATATATTTT. As protein: CASSFRTEERTIYF. The genes are TRBV11-3 and TRBJ1-3; D gene uncertain. This CDR3 is built from 14 residues. Germline assignment: CDR1 SGHNT and CDR2 YENEEA. Trimming left V 3 bases short and J 10 bases short, with 16 bases between. Complete variable domain (other parts from reference TRBV11-3 and TRBJ1-3): EAGVVQSPRYKIIEKKQPVAFWCNPISGHNTLYWYLQNLGQGPELLIRYENEEAVDDSQLPKDRFSAERLKGVDSTLKIQPAELGDSAVYLCASSFRTEERTIYFGEGSWLTVV.

This clone was found a few times. The chain carries TRBV19 and TRBJ2-1, with D possibly matching TRBD2 (5 bases). CDR1 and CDR2 (germline): LNHDA, SQIVND (reference sequence). The V end was cut by 3 bases, the J end by 8 bases, with 11 bases between. This CDR3 region has 13 residues. The CDR3 DNA follows: TGTGCCAGTAGTATCCAGCCGAGGGATGAGCAGTTCTTC. This codes for CASSIQPRDEQFF.